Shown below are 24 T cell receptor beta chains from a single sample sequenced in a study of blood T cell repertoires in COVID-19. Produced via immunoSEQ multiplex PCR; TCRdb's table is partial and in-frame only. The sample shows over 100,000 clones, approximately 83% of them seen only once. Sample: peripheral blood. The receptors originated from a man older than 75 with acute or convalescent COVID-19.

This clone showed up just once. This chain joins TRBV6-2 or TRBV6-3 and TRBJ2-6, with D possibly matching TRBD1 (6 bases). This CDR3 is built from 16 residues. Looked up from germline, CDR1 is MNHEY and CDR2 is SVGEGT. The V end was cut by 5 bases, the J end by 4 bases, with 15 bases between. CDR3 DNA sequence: TGTGCCAGCAGTCCCACAGGGACGTGGGGGGCCAACGTCCTGACTTTC. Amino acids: CASSPTGTWGANVLTF.

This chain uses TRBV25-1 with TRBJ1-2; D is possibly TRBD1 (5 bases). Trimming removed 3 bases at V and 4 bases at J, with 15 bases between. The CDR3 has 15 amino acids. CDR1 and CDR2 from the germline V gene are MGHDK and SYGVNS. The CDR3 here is CASSDPGQGLYGYTF. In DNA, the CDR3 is TGTGCCAGCAGTGACCCCGGGCAGGGCCTCTATGGCTACACCTTC.

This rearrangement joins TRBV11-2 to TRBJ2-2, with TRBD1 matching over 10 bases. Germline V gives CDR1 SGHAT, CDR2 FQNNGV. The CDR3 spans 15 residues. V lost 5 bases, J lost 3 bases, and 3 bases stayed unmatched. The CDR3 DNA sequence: TGTGCCAGCAGCAGACAGGGGGCGTACACCGGGGAGCTGTTTTTT. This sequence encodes CASSRQGAYTGELFF.

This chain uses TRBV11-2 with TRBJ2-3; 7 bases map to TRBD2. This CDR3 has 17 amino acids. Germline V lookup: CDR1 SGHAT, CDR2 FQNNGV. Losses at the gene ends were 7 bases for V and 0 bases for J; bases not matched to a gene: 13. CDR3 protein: CASTYGQGLYSTDTQYF. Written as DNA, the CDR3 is TGTGCCAGCACCTACGGGCAGGGACTATACAGCACAGATACGCAGTATTTT.

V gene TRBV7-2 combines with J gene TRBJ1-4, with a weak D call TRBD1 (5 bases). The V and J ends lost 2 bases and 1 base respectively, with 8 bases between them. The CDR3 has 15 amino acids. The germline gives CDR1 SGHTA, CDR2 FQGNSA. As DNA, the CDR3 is TGTGCCAGCAGCTTAATAAGGGGAACTAATGAAAAACTGTTTTTT. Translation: CASSLIRGTNEKLFF.

CDR3 loop: CASRTRPGQGVYEQYF. CDR3 nucleotides: TGCGCCAGCAGAACGAGACCGGGACAGGGGGTATACGAGCAGTACTTC. The V and J genes are TRBV5-1 and TRBJ2-7, with 11 bases identical to TRBD1. V shed 5 bases and J 4 bases; nucleotides not matched to a gene: 11. CDR3 length: 16 amino acids. Germline CDR1 and CDR2: SGHRS and YFSETQ.

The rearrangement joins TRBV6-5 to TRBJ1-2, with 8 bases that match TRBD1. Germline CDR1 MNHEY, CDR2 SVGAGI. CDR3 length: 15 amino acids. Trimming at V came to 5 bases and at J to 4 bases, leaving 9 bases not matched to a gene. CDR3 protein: CASSRAGQALYGYTF. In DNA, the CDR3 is TGTGCCAGCAGTCGGGCGGGACAGGCCCTCTATGGCTACACCTTC.

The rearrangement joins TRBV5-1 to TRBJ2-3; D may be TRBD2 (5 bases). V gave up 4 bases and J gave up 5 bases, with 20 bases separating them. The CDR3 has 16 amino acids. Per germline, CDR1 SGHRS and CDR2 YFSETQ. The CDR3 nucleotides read TGCGCCAGCAGCACGGAGACGGGAACAGCTGGAGATACGCAGTATTTT. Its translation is CASSTETGTAGDTQYF.

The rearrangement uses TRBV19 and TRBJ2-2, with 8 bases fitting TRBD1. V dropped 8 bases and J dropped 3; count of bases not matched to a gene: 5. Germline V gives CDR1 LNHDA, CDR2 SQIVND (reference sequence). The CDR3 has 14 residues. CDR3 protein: CASFDRGDTGELFF. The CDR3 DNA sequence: TGTGCCAGTTTCGACAGGGGCGACACCGGGGAGCTGTTTTTT.

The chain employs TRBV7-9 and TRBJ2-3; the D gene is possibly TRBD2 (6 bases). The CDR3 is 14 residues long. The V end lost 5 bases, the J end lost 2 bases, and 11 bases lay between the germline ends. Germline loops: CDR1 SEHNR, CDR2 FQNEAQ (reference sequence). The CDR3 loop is CASSQTRPTDTQYF. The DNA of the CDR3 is TGTGCCAGCAGCCAGACTAGACCCACAGATACGCAGTATTTT.

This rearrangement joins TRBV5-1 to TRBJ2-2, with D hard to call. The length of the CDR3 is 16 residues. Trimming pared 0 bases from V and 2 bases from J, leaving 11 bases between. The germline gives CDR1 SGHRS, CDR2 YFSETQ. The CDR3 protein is CASSLESGLNTGELFF. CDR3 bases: TGCGCCAGCAGCTTGGAGTCCGGGTTAAACACCGGGGAGCTGTTTTTT.

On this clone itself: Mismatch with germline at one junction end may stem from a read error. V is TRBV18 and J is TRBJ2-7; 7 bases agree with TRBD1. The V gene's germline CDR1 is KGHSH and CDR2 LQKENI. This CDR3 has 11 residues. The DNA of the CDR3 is TGTGCCAGCTCACCGGGGACAGTTCTGGACTTC. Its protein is CASSPGTVLDF.

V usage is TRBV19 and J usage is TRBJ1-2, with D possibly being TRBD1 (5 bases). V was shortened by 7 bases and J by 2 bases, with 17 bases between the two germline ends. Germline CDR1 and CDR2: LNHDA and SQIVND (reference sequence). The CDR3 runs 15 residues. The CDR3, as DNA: TGTGCCAGTAAAGTTCGACCGGAGGGGAACTATGGCTACACCTTC. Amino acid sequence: CASKVRPEGNYGYTF. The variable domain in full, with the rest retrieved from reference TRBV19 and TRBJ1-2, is DGGITQSPKYLFRKEGQNVTLSCEQNLNHDAMYWYRQDPGQGLRLIYYSQIVNDFQKGDIAEGYSVSREKKESFPLTVTSAQKNPTAFYLCASKVRPEGNYGYTFGSGTRLTVV.

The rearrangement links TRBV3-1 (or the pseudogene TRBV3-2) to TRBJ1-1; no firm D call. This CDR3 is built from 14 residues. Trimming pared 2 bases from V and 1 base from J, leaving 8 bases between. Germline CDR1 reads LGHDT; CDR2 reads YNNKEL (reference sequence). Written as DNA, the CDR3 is TGTGCCAGCAGCCAAAAGCGGGCGAACACTGAAGCTTTCTTT. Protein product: CASSQKRANTEAFF.

The CDR3 DNA sequence: TGCGCCAGCAGCTTGGGACAGTCTGGGGCCAACGTCCTGACTTTC. Amino acid sequence: CASSLGQSGANVLTF. The chain combines TRBV5-1 with TRBJ2-6, with TRBD1 as a possible D gene (5 bases). There are 15 residues in the CDR3. Germline CDR1 SGHRS, CDR2 YFSETQ. V dropped 0 bases and J dropped 1 base, with 5 bases sitting between them.

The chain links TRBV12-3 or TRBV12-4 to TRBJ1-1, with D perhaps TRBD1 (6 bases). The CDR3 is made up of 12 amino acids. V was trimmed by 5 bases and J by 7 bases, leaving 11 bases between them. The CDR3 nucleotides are TGTGCCAGCAGTCCGAACAGGGTTGAAGCTTTCTTT. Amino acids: CASSPNRVEAFF.

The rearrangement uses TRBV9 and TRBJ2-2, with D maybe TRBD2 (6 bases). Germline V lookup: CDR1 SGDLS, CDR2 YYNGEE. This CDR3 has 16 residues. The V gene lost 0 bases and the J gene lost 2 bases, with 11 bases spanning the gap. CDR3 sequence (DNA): TGTGCCAGCAGCGTAGGTAGCGGCAGCAACACCGGGGAGCTGTTTTTT. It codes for CASSVGSGSNTGELFF.

The CDR3 sequence: CASSEYRGTGSGELFF. The DNA of the CDR3 is TGTGCCAGCAGTGAATATCGAGGGACAGGGTCCGGGGAGCTGTTTTTT. The chain employs TRBV25-1 and TRBJ2-2; TRBD1 aligns across 9 bases. V dropped 0 bases and J dropped 6; count of bases not matched to a gene: 5. The CDR3 is 16 amino acids. CDR1 MGHDK and CDR2 SYGVNS come from the germline V gene.

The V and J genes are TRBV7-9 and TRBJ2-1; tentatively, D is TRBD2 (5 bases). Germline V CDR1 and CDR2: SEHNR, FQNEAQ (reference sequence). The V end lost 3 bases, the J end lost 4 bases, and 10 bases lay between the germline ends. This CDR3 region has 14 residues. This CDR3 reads CASSLDDYYNEQFF. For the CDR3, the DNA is TGTGCCAGCAGCTTGGACGACTATTACAATGAGCAGTTCTTC.

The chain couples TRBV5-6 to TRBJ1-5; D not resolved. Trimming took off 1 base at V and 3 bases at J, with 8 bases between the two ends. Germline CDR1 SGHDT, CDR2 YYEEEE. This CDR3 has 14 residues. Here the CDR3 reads CASSLWQANQPQHF. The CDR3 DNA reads TGTGCCAGCAGCTTGTGGCAGGCCAATCAGCCCCAGCATTTT.

The CDR3 region has the DNA TGTGCCAGCAGCGAACTCCAATCCTTGGGACAGGGGGAAGCTTATGGCTACACCTTC. It specifies CASSELQSLGQGEAYGYTF. The chain employs TRBV28 and TRBJ1-2; 11 bases are shared with TRBD1. Germline CDR1 MDHEN, CDR2 SYDVKM. The V and J ends lost 6 bases and 5 bases, in that order; junction bases with no gene match: 20. This CDR3 contains 19 residues.

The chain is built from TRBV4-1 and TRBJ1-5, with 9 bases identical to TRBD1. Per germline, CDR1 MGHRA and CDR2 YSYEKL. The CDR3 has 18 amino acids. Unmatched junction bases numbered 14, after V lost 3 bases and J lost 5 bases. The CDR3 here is CASSHGWTGASGDQPQHF. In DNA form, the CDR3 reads TGCGCCAGCAGCCACGGATGGACAGGGGCTAGCGGGGATCAGCCCCAGCATTTT.

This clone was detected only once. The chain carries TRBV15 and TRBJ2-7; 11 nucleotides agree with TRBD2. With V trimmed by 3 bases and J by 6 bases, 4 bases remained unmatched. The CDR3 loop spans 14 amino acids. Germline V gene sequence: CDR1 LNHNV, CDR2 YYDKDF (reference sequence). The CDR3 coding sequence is TGTGCCACCAGCAGTCGACTAGCGGGAAGCGAGCAGTACTTC. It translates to CATSSRLAGSEQYF.

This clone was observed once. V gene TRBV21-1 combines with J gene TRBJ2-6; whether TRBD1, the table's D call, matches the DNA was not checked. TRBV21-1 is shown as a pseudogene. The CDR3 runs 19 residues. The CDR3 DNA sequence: TGTGCCAGCAGCAAAGAGGACAGGGCCCTCCACTCTGGGGCCAACGTCCTGACTTTC. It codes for CASSKEDRALHSGANVLTF.